This record looks at one T cell receptor (beta chain) sequence and its context. The antigen is unknown. Trimming removed 0 bases from V and 1 base from J, with 12 bases in between. Germline CDR1 is MGHRA and CDR2 is YSYEKL. CDR3 length: 16 residues. These data are taken from a study of cytomegalovirus exposure and HLA in healthy donors. Amplification used 60 Vbeta primers and 13 Jbeta primers. Profiling relied on immunoSEQ multiplex PCR, and the TCRdb table lists in-frame clones only, not all of them. The sample holds 170,000 or so clones, around three quarters seen once. Points from the study as a whole: Clonal expansion, a later analysis showed, was greater in HLA-associated TCR beta chains than in equally common others. The classifier was said to identify cytomegalovirus status with high specificity and sensitivity.

The genes are TRBV4-1 and TRBJ1-2; D might be TRBD1 (6 bases). The specimen sequenced was PBMCs. The receptor was derived from a woman aged 45-65 years in good health and CMV-seropositive. CDR3 sequence (DNA): TGCGCCAGCAGCCAAGAGGGAACAGGGTATAACTATGGCTACACCTTC. Amino acid sequence: CASSQEGTGYNYGYTF.